Listed here are 32 T cell receptor beta chains from one sample, sequenced in a study of blood T cell repertoires in COVID-19. Assay used: immunoSEQ multiplex PCR; TCRdb lists only in-frame clones, some missing. The repertoire consists of roughly 250,000 clones, with approximately 79% occurring once and the leading ten covering about 4%. The sample comprised peripheral blood. All receptors come from a woman between 35 and 50 years old with active or convalescent COVID-19.

The rearrangement links TRBV7-9 to TRBJ2-7, with D perhaps TRBD1 (6 bases). The germline V gene encodes CDR1 SEHNR and CDR2 FQNEAQ (reference sequence). The CDR3 covers 12 residues. The V gene lost 5 bases and the J gene lost 6 bases, with 11 bases spanning the gap. Here the CDR3 reads CASSQTGSEQYF. Here the CDR3 DNA reads TGTGCCAGCAGCCAAACAGGGAGCGAGCAGTACTTC.

The CDR3 here is CASSQVGQNTGELFF. In DNA form, the CDR3 reads TGCGCCAGCAGCCAAGTCGGACAGAACACCGGGGAGCTGTTTTTT. V is TRBV4-1 and J is TRBJ2-2, with TRBD1 as a possible D gene (5 bases). CDR1 and CDR2 from the germline V gene are MGHRA and YSYEKL. V was shortened by 1 base and J by 1 base, with 7 bases between the two germline ends. This CDR3 spans 15 amino acids.

CDR3 bases: TGTGCCAGCAGCCCCAGACAGAGAACTAACTATGGCTACACCTTC. It specifies CASSPRQRTNYGYTF. This rearrangement joins TRBV3-1 (or the pseudogene TRBV3-2) to TRBJ1-2; D may be TRBD1 (5 bases). This CDR3 spans 15 amino acids. The germline gives CDR1 LGHDT, CDR2 YNNKEL (reference sequence). The V end lost 4 bases, the J end lost 0 bases, and 12 bases lay between the germline ends.

V usage is TRBV5-1 and J usage is TRBJ2-2; 7 nucleotides align to TRBD1. CDR1 and CDR2 from the germline V gene are SGHRS and YFSETQ. This CDR3 has 16 residues. The ends lost 0 bases at V and 0 bases at J; junction bases unmatched: 2. The CDR3 region is CASSLEGTANTGELFF. The CDR3 region has the DNA TGCGCCAGCAGCTTGGAAGGGACAGCGAACACCGGGGAGCTGTTTTTT.

The V call is TRBV12-3 or TRBV12-4, the J call TRBJ1-1; 8 nucleotides line up with TRBD1. With 6 bases clipped from V and 4 bases from J, the junction kept 4 bases outside the gene matches. The CDR3 contains 13 residues. Here the CDR3 reads CASSVGQGTEAFF. DNA for the CDR3: TGTGCCAGCAGCGTTGGACAGGGCACTGAAGCTTTCTTT.

J is TRBJ1-1 and V is TRBV30; a possible D gene is TRBD1 (6 bases). The germline gives CDR1 GTSNPN, CDR2 SVGIG (reference sequence). V was clipped by 5 bases and J by 0 bases, with 10 bases between them. CDR3 length: 13 amino acids. This chain's CDR3 is CAWDRNMNTEAFF. Written as DNA, the CDR3 is TGTGCCTGGGACAGGAATATGAACACTGAAGCTTTCTTT.

The CDR3 DNA reads TGTGCCAGCACCGAACGAGGGTCCTACAATGAGCAGTTCTTC. Translating it yields CASTERGSYNEQFF. The rearrangement joins TRBV7-8 to TRBJ2-1; D may be TRBD2 (5 bases). Trimming shortened V by 7 bases and J by 1 base, and 11 bases separated the two germline ends. Germline CDR1 and CDR2: SGHVS and FQNEAQ. The CDR3 spans 14 residues.

This chain links TRBV28 with TRBJ1-1; D possibly corresponds to TRBD1 (6 bases). The V end lost 6 bases, the J end lost 11 bases, and 7 bases lay between the germline ends. This CDR3 comprises 9 residues. Germline CDR1 is MDHEN and CDR2 is SYDVKM. CDR3 sequence reads: CASSQGAFF. Here the CDR3 DNA reads TGTGCCAGCAGCCAGGGGGCTTTCTTT.

The chain is built from TRBV18 and TRBJ1-4; 7 bases match TRBD1. The germline CDR1 and CDR2 sequences are KGHSH and LQKENI. The CDR3 loop spans 16 amino acids. Trimming removed 2 bases from V and 0 bases from J; junction bases left unmatched: 3. The CDR3 reads CASSPRQGPTNEKLFF. In DNA form, the CDR3 reads TGTGCCAGCTCACCAAGACAGGGCCCAACTAATGAAAAACTGTTTTTT.

The chain is built from TRBV7-3 and TRBJ2-3; 12 bases fit TRBD2. The CDR3 has 17 amino acids. V was pared by 5 bases and J by 3 bases, with 9 bases of the junction left unmatched. Germline-derived CDR1 and CDR2 are SGHTA and FQGTGA. CDR3 coding DNA: TGTGCCAGCAGCCCACGACTAGCGGGGGACGGGACAGATACGCAGTATTTT. It yields the protein CASSPRLAGDGTDTQYF.

The V gene is TRBV24-1, the J gene TRBJ2-3; TRBD2 might be the D (5 bases). V shed 3 bases and J shed 6 bases, with 18 bases lying between them. The CDR3 runs to 16 residues. Looked up from germline, CDR1 is KGHDR and CDR2 is SFDVKD. The CDR3 spells CATSDGGRGLDDTQYF. The CDR3 nucleotides read TGTGCCACCAGTGATGGTGGCCGGGGATTGGACGATACGCAGTATTTT.

The CDR3 sequence is CASRGDRGLQYNSPLHF. CDR3 sequence (DNA): TGTGCCAGCAGGGGGGACAGGGGGCTTCAATATAATTCACCCCTCCACTTT. The rearrangement links TRBV2 to TRBJ1-6; 12 bases line up with TRBD1. Germline V gene data show CDR1 as SNHLY and CDR2 as FYNNEI. The CDR3 is made up of 17 amino acids. Losses at the gene ends were 6 bases for V and 4 bases for J; bases not matched to a gene: 7. Variable domain in full (rest from reference TRBV2 and TRBJ1-6): EPEVTQTPSHQVTQMGQEVILRCVPISNHLYFYWYRQILGQKVEFLVSFYNNEISEKSEIFDDQFSVERPDGSNFTLKIRSTKLEDSAMYFCASRGDRGLQYNSPLHFGNGTRLTVT.

Comments on this clone: This specimen includes other DNA sequences encoding the same CDR3. V gene TRBV10-3 combines with J gene TRBJ1-2; 11 bases are a match to TRBD1. V lost 4 bases and J lost 0; bases outside the gene matches: 1. The CDR3 is 15 residues long. Germline lookup yields CDR1 ENHRY and CDR2 SYGVKD. The CDR3 nucleotides are TGTGCCATCAGTGGGGGACAGGGGGCTAACTATGGCTACACCTTC. Encoded protein: CAISGGQGANYGYTF.

This sequence joins TRBV3-1 (or the pseudogene TRBV3-2) and TRBJ2-3; 9 bases map to TRBD2. V dropped 0 bases and J dropped 1; count of bases not matched to a gene: 2. The CDR3 runs to 16 residues. Germline values: CDR1 LGHDT, CDR2 YNNKEL (reference sequence). The DNA for the CDR3 is TGTGCCAGCAGCCAAGATGAGCGGGGGGGCACAGATACGCAGTATTTT. Translating gives CASSQDERGGTDTQYF.

The V call is TRBV5-1, the J call TRBJ1-4, with D unresolved. Looked up from germline, CDR1 is SGHRS and CDR2 is YFSETQ. The CDR3 loop spans 16 amino acids. V was shortened by 3 bases and J by 7 bases, with 19 bases between the two germline ends. CDR3 nucleotides: TGCGCCAGCAGCTCATTTACCGGGAAGGATGGTGAAAAACTGTTTTTT. The encoded protein is CASSSFTGKDGEKLFF.

V is TRBV3-1 (or the pseudogene TRBV3-2) and J is TRBJ1-5; 8 nucleotides agree with TRBD1. The CDR3 spans 14 residues. The germline gives CDR1 LGHDT, CDR2 YNNKEL (reference sequence). The V gene end was trimmed by 4 bases and the J gene end by 3 bases; junction bases not matched to a gene: 2. The CDR3 coding sequence is TGTGCCAGCAGCCGCCAGGGGGCCAATCAGCCCCAGCATTTT. Its protein is CASSRQGANQPQHF.

The V call is TRBV2, the J call TRBJ2-1; the match to TRBD2 covers 9 bases. The CDR3 runs 17 residues. Germline V gene sequence: CDR1 SNHLY, CDR2 FYNNEI. CDR3 nucleotides: TGTGCAGCAGCCGGGCAGCGGGGGGTGAGCTCCTACAATGAGCAGTTCTTC. Translation gives CAAAGQRGVSSYNEQFF.

CDR3 sequence: CASSQGTEAFF. The DNA for the CDR3 is TGTGCCAGCAGTCAGGGGACTGAAGCTTTCTTT. The chain carries TRBV12-3 or TRBV12-4 and TRBJ1-1; the D gene is possibly TRBD1 (6 bases). V lost 5 bases, J lost 5 bases, and 6 bases lay in between. This CDR3 is 11 amino acids long.

The V gene is TRBV30, the J gene TRBJ1-5; D uncertain. The CDR3 consists of 13 residues. V was clipped by 2 bases and J by 5 bases, with 10 bases between them. From germline, CDR1 is GTSNPN and CDR2 SVGIG (reference sequence). DNA for the CDR3: TGTGCCTGGAGTCCCGGAGGGTATCAGCCCCAGCATTTT. This gives the protein CAWSPGGYQPQHF.

The rearrangement links TRBV5-1 to TRBJ2-1; TRBD2 matches at 8 bases. V lost 1 base to trimming and J lost 3 bases; unmatched junction nucleotides: 0. The CDR3 extends over 14 amino acids. Germline V gives CDR1 SGHRS, CDR2 YFSETQ. CDR3: CASSLTSGYNEQFF. The CDR3 DNA is TGCGCCAGCAGCTTGACTAGCGGCTACAATGAGCAGTTCTTC.

The V gene is TRBV30, the J gene TRBJ2-7; D possibly corresponds to TRBD2 (6 bases). The CDR3 runs to 13 residues. CDR1 is GTSNPN, CDR2 SVGIG, per germline (reference sequence). Trimming cost V 1 base and J 7 bases, with 14 bases left between them. The chain's CDR3 is CAWSGGPGTEQYV. The CDR3 DNA reads as TGTGCCTGGAGTGGGGGACCCGGGACTGAGCAGTACGTC.

The chain couples TRBV10-3 to TRBJ2-2; the D is unclear. This CDR3 spans 14 amino acids. Germline V gene sequence: CDR1 ENHRY, CDR2 SYGVKD. V shed 3 bases and J shed 1 base, with 6 bases lying between them. The CDR3 DNA follows: TGTGCCATCAGTGAAACCAGGAACACCGGGGAGCTGTTTTTT. It is translated as CAISETRNTGELFF.

This clone was detected only a few times. The V call is TRBV4-1, the J call TRBJ2-3; TRBD2 matches 9 bases. The CDR3 is made up of 15 amino acids. CDR1 and CDR2 (germline): MGHRA, YSYEKL. Germline trimming cut 4 bases from V and 2 bases from J; bases unmatched to any gene: 4. The CDR3 DNA reads TGCGCCAGCAGCCGAAGCGGGGGGTCCACAGATACGCAGTATTTT. Its protein product is CASSRSGGSTDTQYF.

The chain links TRBV5-1 to TRBJ2-3; TRBD2 agrees at 14 bases. CDR1 is SGHRS, CDR2 YFSETQ, per germline. The J segment lost 5 bases and the V segment lost 1 base, leaving 9 bases of the junction unmatched. The CDR3 runs 18 residues. The CDR3 bases are TGCGCCAGCAGCTTGATCATAGGGACTAGCGGGGGCGGAGATACGCAGTATTTT. Residues: CASSLIIGTSGGGDTQYF.

The genes are TRBV3-1 (or the pseudogene TRBV3-2) and TRBJ1-1; 7 positions match TRBD1. Germline V lookup: CDR1 LGHDT, CDR2 YNNKEL (reference sequence). This CDR3 is built from 14 residues. The V segment lost 1 base and the J segment 3 bases; nucleotides outside the gene matches: 2. CDR3 sequence (DNA): TGTGCCAGCAGCCAAGGCAGGGGGGACACTGAAGCTTTCTTT. Translated: CASSQGRGDTEAFF.

The chain couples TRBV27 to TRBJ2-7, with 8 bases aligning to TRBD1. The length of the CDR3 is 15 residues. Germline assignment: CDR1 MNHEY and CDR2 SMNVEV (reference sequence). The V and J ends lost 9 bases and 2 bases, in that order; junction bases with no gene match: 12. The CDR3 loop is CASPNRTGTPYEQYV. CDR3 nucleotides: TGTGCCAGTCCGAACCGGACAGGGACCCCCTACGAGCAGTACGTC.

This sequence joins TRBV3-1 (or the pseudogene TRBV3-2) and TRBJ1-1; no clear D gene. The CDR3 runs 14 residues. Germline assignment: CDR1 LGHDT and CDR2 YNNKEL (reference sequence). V lost 0 bases to trimming and J lost 6 bases, with 11 bases between them. This CDR3 reads CASSQDLGRSEAFF. The DNA for the CDR3 is TGTGCCAGCAGCCAAGATCTGGGCAGATCTGAAGCTTTCTTT.

This chain joins TRBV20-1 and TRBJ1-2; 8 bases fit TRBD1. There are 11 residues in the CDR3. The ends lost 7 bases at V and 8 bases at J; junction bases unmatched: 6. Germline CDR1 and CDR2: DFQATT and SNEGSKA (reference sequence). As DNA, the CDR3 is TGCAGTGATTGGACAGGGTCCGGCTACACCTTC. Translated: CSDWTGSGYTF.

The chain carries TRBV19 and TRBJ2-3; TRBD1 is a possible D gene (5 bases). The CDR3 length is 13 residues. Germline assignment: CDR1 LNHDA and CDR2 SQIVND (reference sequence). V lost 5 bases, J lost 5 bases, and 11 bases lay in between. The CDR3 protein is CASSPRDRDTQYF. In nucleotides, the CDR3 is TGTGCCAGTAGTCCCCGAGACAGAGATACGCAGTATTTT.

J is TRBJ1-6 and V is TRBV5-6, with 9 bases aligning to TRBD1. V trimming: 4 bases; J trimming: 10 bases; junction bases outside the gene matches: 6. Germline CDR1 SGHDT, CDR2 YYEEEE. The CDR3 has 14 residues. The CDR3 DNA reads TGTGCCAGCAGCGCCCGGGACAGGGTGTCACCCCTCCACTTT. It encodes CASSARDRVSPLHF.

The gene calls are TRBV19 and TRBJ1-5; D might be TRBD1 (6 bases). Germline V gene sequence: CDR1 LNHDA, CDR2 SQIVND (reference sequence). The ends were cut back, 7 bases at V and 1 base at J, with 14 bases in the middle. This CDR3 is 15 amino acids long. The CDR3 bases are TGTGCCAGTAAACTGGACAGTCGGAGCAATCAGCCCCAGCATTTT. Its protein product is CASKLDSRSNQPQHF.

The chain is built from TRBV2 and TRBJ1-2; D call uncertain. There are 13 residues in the CDR3. CDR1 is SNHLY, CDR2 FYNNEI, per germline. Trimming took off 6 bases at V and 7 bases at J, with 15 bases between the two ends. The CDR3 DNA reads as TGTGCCAGCAGCGCAGACACGGTGGGTGGCTACACCTTC. It translates to CASSADTVGGYTF.